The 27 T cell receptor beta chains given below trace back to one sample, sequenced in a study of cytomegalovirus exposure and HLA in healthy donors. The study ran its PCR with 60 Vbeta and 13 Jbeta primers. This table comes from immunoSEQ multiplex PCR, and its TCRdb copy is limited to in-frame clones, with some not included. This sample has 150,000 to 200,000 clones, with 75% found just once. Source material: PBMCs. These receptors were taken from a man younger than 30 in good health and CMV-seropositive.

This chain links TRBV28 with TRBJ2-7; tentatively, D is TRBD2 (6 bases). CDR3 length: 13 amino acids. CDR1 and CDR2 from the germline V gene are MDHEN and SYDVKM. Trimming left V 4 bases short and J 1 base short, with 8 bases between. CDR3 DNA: TGTGCCAGCAGTTGGAGGGGTTCCTACGAGCAGTACTTC. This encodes CASSWRGSYEQYF.

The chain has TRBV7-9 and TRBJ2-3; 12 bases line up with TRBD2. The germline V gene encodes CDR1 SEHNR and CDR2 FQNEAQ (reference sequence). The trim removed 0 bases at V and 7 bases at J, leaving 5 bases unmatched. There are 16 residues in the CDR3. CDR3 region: CASSLAASGRVYTQYF. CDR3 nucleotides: TGTGCCAGCAGCTTAGCGGCTAGCGGGAGGGTTTATACGCAGTATTTT.

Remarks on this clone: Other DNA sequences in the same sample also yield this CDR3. CDR3 DNA sequence: TGCGCCAGCAGCCTCCCCGGGACAGGGAACACTGAAGCTTTCTTT. Translating it yields CASSLPGTGNTEAFF. This sequence joins TRBV4-1 and TRBJ1-1, with TRBD1 matching 8 bases. Germline V lookup: CDR1 MGHRA, CDR2 YSYEKL. There are 15 residues in the CDR3. The trim removed 4 bases at V and 1 base at J, leaving 5 bases unmatched.

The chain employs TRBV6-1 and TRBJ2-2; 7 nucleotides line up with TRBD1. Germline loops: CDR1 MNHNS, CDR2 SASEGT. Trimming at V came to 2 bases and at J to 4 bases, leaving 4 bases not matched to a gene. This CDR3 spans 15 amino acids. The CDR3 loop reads CASSERAGGTGELFF. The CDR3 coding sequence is TGTGCCAGCAGTGAAAGGGCAGGGGGCACCGGGGAGCTGTTTTTT.

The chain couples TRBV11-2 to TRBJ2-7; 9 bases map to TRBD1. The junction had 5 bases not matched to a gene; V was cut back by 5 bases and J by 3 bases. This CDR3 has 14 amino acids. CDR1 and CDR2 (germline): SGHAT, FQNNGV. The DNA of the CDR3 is TGTGCCAGCAGCGCCTCGACAGGGGGCTACGAGCAGTACTTC. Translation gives CASSASTGGYEQYF.

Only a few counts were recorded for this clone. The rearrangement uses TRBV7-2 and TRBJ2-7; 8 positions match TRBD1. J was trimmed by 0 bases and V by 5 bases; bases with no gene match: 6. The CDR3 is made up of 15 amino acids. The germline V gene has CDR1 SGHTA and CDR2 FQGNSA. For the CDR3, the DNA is TGTGCCAGCAGCAACGGGACAGGACGCTCCTACGAGCAGTACTTC. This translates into CASSNGTGRSYEQYF.

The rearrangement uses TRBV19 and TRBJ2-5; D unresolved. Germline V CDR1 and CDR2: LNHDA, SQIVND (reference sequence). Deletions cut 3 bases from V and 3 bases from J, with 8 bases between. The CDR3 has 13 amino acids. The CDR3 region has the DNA TGTGCCAGTAGTATTAGAAGCAAAGAGACCCAGTACTTC. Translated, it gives CASSIRSKETQYF.

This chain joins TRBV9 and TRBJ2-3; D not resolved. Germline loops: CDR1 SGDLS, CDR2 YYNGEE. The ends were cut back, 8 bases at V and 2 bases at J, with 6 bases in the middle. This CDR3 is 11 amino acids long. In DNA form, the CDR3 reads TGTGCCAGTTCACTCACAGATACGCAGTATTTT. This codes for CASSLTDTQYF.

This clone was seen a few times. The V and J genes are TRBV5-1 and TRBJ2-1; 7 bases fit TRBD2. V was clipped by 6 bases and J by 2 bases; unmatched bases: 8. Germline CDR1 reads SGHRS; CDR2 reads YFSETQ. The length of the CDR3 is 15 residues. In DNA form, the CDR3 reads TGCGCCAGCAATAAGCGGGAAGGTGCCTACAATGAGCAGTTCTTC. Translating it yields CASNKREGAYNEQFF.

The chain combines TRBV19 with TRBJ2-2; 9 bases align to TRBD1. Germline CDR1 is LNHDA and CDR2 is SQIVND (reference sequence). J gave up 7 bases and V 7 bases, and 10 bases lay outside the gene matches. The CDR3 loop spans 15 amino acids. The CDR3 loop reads CASTPLDRGGGELFF. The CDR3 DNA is TGTGCCAGTACCCCCCTGGACAGGGGAGGCGGGGAGCTGTTTTTT.

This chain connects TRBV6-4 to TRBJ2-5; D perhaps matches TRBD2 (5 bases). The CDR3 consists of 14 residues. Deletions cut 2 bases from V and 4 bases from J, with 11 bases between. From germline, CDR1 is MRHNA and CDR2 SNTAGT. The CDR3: CASSDRTPAETQYF. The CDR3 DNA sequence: TGTGCCAGCAGTGACCGGACTCCTGCAGAGACCCAGTACTTC.

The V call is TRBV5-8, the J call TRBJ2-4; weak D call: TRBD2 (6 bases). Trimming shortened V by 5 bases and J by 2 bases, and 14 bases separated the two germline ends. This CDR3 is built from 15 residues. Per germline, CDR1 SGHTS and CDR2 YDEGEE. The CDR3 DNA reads TGTGCCAGCAGTGCGGAGGAGGGGCCCAAAAACATTCAGTACTTC. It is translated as CASSAEEGPKNIQYF.

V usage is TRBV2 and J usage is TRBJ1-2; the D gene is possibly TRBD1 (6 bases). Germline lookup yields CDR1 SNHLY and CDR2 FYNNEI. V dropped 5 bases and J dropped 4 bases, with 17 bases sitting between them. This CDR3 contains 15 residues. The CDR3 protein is CASSPTLQGFYGYTF. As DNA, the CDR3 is TGTGCCAGCAGTCCAACCCTTCAGGGGTTCTATGGCTACACCTTC.

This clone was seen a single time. CDR3 DNA: TGTGCCAGCACTTCCCCGACAGGGGGCTTCGGGGAGCTGTTTTTT. Residues: CASTSPTGGFGELFF. V gene TRBV28 combines with J gene TRBJ2-2; 10 bases are a match to TRBD1. The germline gives CDR1 MDHEN, CDR2 SYDVKM. J lost 7 bases, V lost 7 bases, and 9 bases had no gene match. This CDR3 has 15 amino acids.

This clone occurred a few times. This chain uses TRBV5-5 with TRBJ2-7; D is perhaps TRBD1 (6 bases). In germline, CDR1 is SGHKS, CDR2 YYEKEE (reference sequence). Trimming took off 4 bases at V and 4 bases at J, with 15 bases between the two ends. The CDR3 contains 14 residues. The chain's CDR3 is CASSRGPGEYEQYF. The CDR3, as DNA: TGTGCCAGCAGCCGGGGCCCAGGGGAGTACGAGCAGTACTTC.

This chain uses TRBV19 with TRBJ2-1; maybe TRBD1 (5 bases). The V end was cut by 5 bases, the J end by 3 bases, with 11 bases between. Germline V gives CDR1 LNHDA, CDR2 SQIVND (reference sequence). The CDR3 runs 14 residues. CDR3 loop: CASSPQGVYNEQFF. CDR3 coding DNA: TGTGCCAGTAGTCCCCAAGGGGTCTACAATGAGCAGTTCTTC.

DNA of the CDR3: TGTGCCAGCAGCTTAATTAGAGCAGGGGGCAATGGTGCAGATACGCAGTATTTT. Its protein is CASSLIRAGGNGADTQYF. The chain recombines TRBV7-2 with TRBJ2-3; 8 bases match TRBD1. From germline, CDR1 is SGHTA and CDR2 FQGNSA. Trimming cost V 2 bases and J 4 bases; bases outside gene matches: 14. The CDR3 length is 18 residues.

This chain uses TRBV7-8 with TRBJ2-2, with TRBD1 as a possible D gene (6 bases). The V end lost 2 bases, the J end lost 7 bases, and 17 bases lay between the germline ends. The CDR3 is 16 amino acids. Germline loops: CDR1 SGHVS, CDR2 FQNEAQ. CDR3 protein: CASSLMAFRGNGELFF. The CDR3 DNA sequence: TGTGCCAGCAGCTTAATGGCGTTCAGGGGAAACGGGGAGCTGTTTTTT.

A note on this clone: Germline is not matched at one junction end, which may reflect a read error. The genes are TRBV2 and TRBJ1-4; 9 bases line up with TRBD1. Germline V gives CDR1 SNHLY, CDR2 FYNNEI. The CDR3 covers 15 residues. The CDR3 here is CPSSPDRGTNEKLFF. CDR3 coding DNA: TGTCCCAGCAGCCCTGACAGGGGGACAAATGAAAAACTGTTTTTT.

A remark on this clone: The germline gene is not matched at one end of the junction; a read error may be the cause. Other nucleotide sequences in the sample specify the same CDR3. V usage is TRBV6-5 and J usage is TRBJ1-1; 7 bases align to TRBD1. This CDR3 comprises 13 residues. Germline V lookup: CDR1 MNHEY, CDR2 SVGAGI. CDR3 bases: TGTGCCAGCAGTTACTCGACAGGGACTGAGGCTTTCTTT. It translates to CASSYSTGTEAFF.

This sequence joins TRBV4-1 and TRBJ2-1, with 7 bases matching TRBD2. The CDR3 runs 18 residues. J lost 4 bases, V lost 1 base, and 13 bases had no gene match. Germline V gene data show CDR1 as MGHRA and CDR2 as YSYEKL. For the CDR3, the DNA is TGCGCCAGCAGCCAAGTGGGGTCCTCTAGCGGACTATACAATGAGCAGTTCTTC. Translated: CASSQVGSSSGLYNEQFF.

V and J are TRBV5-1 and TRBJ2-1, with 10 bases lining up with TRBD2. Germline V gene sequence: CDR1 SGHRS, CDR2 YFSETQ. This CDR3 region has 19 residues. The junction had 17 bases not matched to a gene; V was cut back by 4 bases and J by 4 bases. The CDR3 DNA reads TGCGCCAGCAGCCAAGGAGGTTCTAGCGGGAGTTTTTGGTACAATGAGCAGTTCTTC. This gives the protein CASSQGGSSGSFWYNEQFF.

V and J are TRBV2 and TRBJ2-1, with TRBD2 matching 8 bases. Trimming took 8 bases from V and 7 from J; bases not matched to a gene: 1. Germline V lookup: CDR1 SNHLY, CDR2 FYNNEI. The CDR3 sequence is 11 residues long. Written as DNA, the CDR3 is TGTGCCAGCCCTAGCGGGAATGAGCAGTTCTTC. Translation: CASPSGNEQFF.

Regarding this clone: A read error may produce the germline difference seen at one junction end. The CDR3 DNA reads TGTGCCCGCAGCGGAGGGACTAGCGGGTTTATCTACGAGCAGTACTTC. It is translated as CARSGGTSGFIYEQYF. This chain connects TRBV7-2 to TRBJ2-7, with TRBD2 identical over 12 bases. Germline V gives CDR1 SGHTA, CDR2 FQGNSA. The length of the CDR3 is 16 residues.

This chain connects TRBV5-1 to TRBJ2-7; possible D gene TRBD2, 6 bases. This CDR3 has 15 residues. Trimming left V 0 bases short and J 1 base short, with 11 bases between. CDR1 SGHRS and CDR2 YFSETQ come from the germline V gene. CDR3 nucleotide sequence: TGCGCCAGCAGCTTGGACGGGAGAGGGTCCTACGAGCAGTACTTC. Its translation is CASSLDGRGSYEQYF.

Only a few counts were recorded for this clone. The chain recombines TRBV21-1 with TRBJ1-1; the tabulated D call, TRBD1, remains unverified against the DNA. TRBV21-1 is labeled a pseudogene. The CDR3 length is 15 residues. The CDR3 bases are TGTGCCAGCAGCAAAGAACTTACAGGACACACTGAAGCTTTCTTT. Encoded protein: CASSKELTGHTEAFF.

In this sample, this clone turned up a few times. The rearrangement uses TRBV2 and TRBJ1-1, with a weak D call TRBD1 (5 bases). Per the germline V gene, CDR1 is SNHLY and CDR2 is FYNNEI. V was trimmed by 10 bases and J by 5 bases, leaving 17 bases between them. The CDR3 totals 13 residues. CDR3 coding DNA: TGTGCCACTCAAAGAGGGGAGGGTACTGAAGCTTTCTTT. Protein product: CATQRGEGTEAFF.